This TCR beta chain derives from a study of blood T cell repertoires in COVID-19. Overall study context: COVID-19 samples from acute and convalescent phases originated in the United States, Italy and Spain. T cells, B-cell-depleted T cells, or PBMCs supplied cDNA or gDNA.

Profiled with immunoSEQ multiplex PCR; TCRdb holds only in-frame clones, not every one. The sample contains 360,000 or so clones, around 83% of which appear only once. Adults between roughly 18 and 89 years of age took part from 24 US areas. Cohort allocation depended upon clinical history that participants reported. CDR3 length: 13 amino acids. Germline-derived CDR1 and CDR2 are MNHEY and SVGAGI. V gave up 11 bases and J gave up 0 bases, with 8 bases separating them. The chain combines TRBV6-5 with TRBJ2-6, with D maybe TRBD2 (6 bases). The receptor was derived from a woman aged 45-65 years who had recovered from COVID-19. The sequencing input was PBMCs or T cells enriched from blood (not recorded which). CDR3 loop: CAGTLSGANVLTF. DNA of the CDR3: TGTGCCGGGACTCTCTCTGGGGCCAACGTCCTGACTTTC.